The 4 T cell receptor beta chains given below trace back to one sample, sequenced in a study of blood T cell repertoires in COVID-19. Sequencing was performed with immunoSEQ multiplex PCR; in TCRdb, only in-frame clones are kept and a portion is missing. The sample has 150,000 to 200,000 clones; 65% to 90% are singletons. Sequencing used peripheral blood. Receptors originate from a man in his sixties with acute or convalescent COVID-19.

The V call is TRBV18, the J call TRBJ1-1, with TRBD1 as a possible D gene (5 bases). V lost 11 bases and J lost 9, with 16 bases in between. CDR3 length equals 11 residues. Germline CDR1 reads KGHSH; CDR2 reads LQKENI. The CDR3 here is CAYYREGKAFF. CDR3 nucleotide sequence: TGTGCCTATTATCGGGAGGGGAAAGCTTTCTTT.

This clone has a single count. The chain is built from TRBV10-3 and TRBJ1-5; perhaps TRBD1 as D (6 bases). The CDR3 runs 16 residues. V lost 10 bases to trimming and J lost 9 bases, with 28 bases between them. Germline CDR1 ENHRY, CDR2 SYGVKD. CDR3 protein: CATSDGSGTTKAPQHF. DNA of the CDR3: TGTGCCACGAGCGATGGAAGCGGGACAACCAAAGCGCCCCAGCATTTT.

The chain links TRBV5-5 to TRBJ2-5; possible D gene TRBD2, 5 bases. The length of the CDR3 is 15 residues. Germline V gene sequence: CDR1 SGHKS, CDR2 YYEKEE (reference sequence). The ends were cut back, 6 bases at V and 5 bases at J, with 20 bases in the middle. CDR3 coding DNA: TGTGCCAGCACCCTTGAATCCACCCCGGGGGAGACCCAGTACTTC. It is translated as CASTLESTPGETQYF.

This chain joins TRBV19 and TRBJ2-2, with 13 nucleotides matching TRBD2. With V trimmed by 5 bases and J by 4 bases, 7 bases remained unmatched. The CDR3 covers 17 residues. CDR1 and CDR2 from the germline V gene are LNHDA and SQIVND (reference sequence). CDR3: CASSPRTSGSSTGELFF. The CDR3 bases are TGTGCCAGTAGTCCGAGGACTAGCGGGAGTAGCACCGGGGAGCTGTTTTTT.